The 30 T cell receptor beta chains given below trace back to one sample, sequenced in a study of OX40 agonist ivuxolimab in advanced cancers. TCRdb's table, derived via immunoSEQ multiplex PCR, lists solely in-frame clones and lacks some. This table has over 14,000 clones, 80% appearing once. The sequencing here drew on CD4+ or CD8+ T cells sorted from blood, taken in a trial of the OX40 agonist ivuxolimab. The receptor set was obtained from an adult with an advanced solid tumor such as melanoma, head and neck, liver or kidney cancer.

The genes are TRBV6-6 and TRBJ2-5; a weak D match, TRBD2 (6 bases). The J call could be wrong; TRBJ2-7 is a better fit for the DNA end. The CDR3 consists of 14 residues. Germline-derived CDR1 and CDR2 are MNHNY and SVGAGI (reference sequence). The CDR3 region is CASSSVGGAAEQYF. CDR3 DNA sequence: TGTGCCAGCAGTTCCGTAGGAGGGGCAGCCGAGCAGTACTTC.

The rearrangement joins TRBV5-6 to TRBJ2-1; TRBD2 might be the D (6 bases). CDR1 and CDR2 (germline): SGHDT, YYEEEE. V shed 0 bases and J shed 9 bases, with 7 bases lying between them. The CDR3 is 12 residues long. The CDR3 loop reads CASSLEGGEQFF. CDR3 nucleotide sequence: TGTGCCAGCAGCTTGGAGGGAGGTGAGCAGTTCTTC. Complete variable domain (other parts from reference TRBV5-6 and TRBJ2-1): DAGVTQSPTHLIKTRGQQVTLRCSPKSGHDTVSWYQQALGQGPQFIFQYYEEEERQRGNFPDRFSGHQFPNYSSELNVNALLLGDSALYLCASSLEGGEQFFGPGTRLTVL.

The V gene is TRBV5-6, the J gene TRBJ1-2, with a weak D call TRBD1 (6 bases). V lost 0 bases and J lost 4, with 16 bases in between. This CDR3 comprises 16 residues. Germline assignment: CDR1 SGHDT and CDR2 YYEEEE. CDR3 protein: CASSLAISQGVYGYTF. The CDR3 region has the DNA TGTGCCAGCAGCTTGGCAATTTCACAGGGAGTCTATGGCTACACCTTC. Combining the CDR3 with reference TRBV5-6 and TRBJ1-2 gives the whole variable domain DAGVTQSPTHLIKTRGQQVTLRCSPKSGHDTVSWYQQALGQGPQFIFQYYEEEERQRGNFPDRFSGHQFPNYSSELNVNALLLGDSALYLCASSLAISQGVYGYTFGSGTRLTVV.

The rearrangement links TRBV10-1 to TRBJ2-3, with 9 bases matching TRBD2. Germline values: CDR1 WNHNN, CDR2 SYGVQD (reference sequence). The V segment lost 2 bases and the J segment 3 bases; nucleotides outside the gene matches: 3. The CDR3 covers 15 residues. The CDR3 region has the DNA TGCGCCAGCAGTGAGGCGGCGGGAGGGACAGATACGCAGTATTTT. This codes for CASSEAAGGTDTQYF.

The V and J genes are TRBV9 and TRBJ2-1; no definite D call. V was trimmed by 0 bases and J by 6 bases, leaving 10 bases between them. Germline V gene data show CDR1 as SGDLS and CDR2 as YYNGEE. The CDR3 length is 14 residues. The CDR3 coding sequence is TGTGCCAGCAGCGTAGGCCCCCCGGGCAATGAGCAGTTCTTC. Translation gives CASSVGPPGNEQFF.

The V call is TRBV5-5, the J call TRBJ1-1, with a tentative D call TRBD1 (6 bases). Deletions cut 0 bases from V and 0 bases from J, with 12 bases between. Germline CDR1 SGHKS, CDR2 YYEKEE (reference sequence). This CDR3 region has 16 residues. CDR3 nucleotide sequence: TGTGCCAGCAGCTTGGGCGGGGGGCTAATGAACACTGAAGCTTTCTTT. It translates to CASSLGGGLMNTEAFF.

This rearrangement joins TRBV28 to TRBJ2-7; the match to TRBD2 covers 9 bases. V lost 3 bases, J lost 2 bases, and 8 bases stayed unmatched. CDR3 size: 16 residues. Germline CDR1 is MDHEN and CDR2 is SYDVKM. CDR3 loop: CASSFSTSGETYEQYF. The DNA for the CDR3 is TGTGCCAGCAGTTTCTCGACTAGCGGAGAAACCTACGAGCAGTACTTC.

This rearrangement joins TRBV15 to TRBJ2-5; 12 bases agree with TRBD1. Germline trimming cut 8 bases from V and 5 bases from J; bases unmatched to any gene: 6. The CDR3 sequence is 14 residues long. The germline CDR1 and CDR2 sequences are LNHNV and YYDKDF (reference sequence). This chain's CDR3 is CATGDRGRRETQYF. The CDR3 nucleotides read TGTGCCACCGGGGACAGGGGGCGTCGGGAGACCCAGTACTTC.

This clone was seen a single time. The V and J genes are TRBV5-5 and TRBJ2-7; TRBD2 might be the D (6 bases). Trimming took off 0 bases at V and 7 bases at J, with 17 bases between the two ends. From germline, CDR1 is SGHKS and CDR2 YYEKEE (reference sequence). CDR3 length: 15 amino acids. The DNA for the CDR3 is TGTGCCAGCAGCTTGGAAAGCGGGCCACCTCTGGAGCAGTACTTC. Its protein is CASSLESGPPLEQYF. Complete variable domain (other parts from reference TRBV5-5 and TRBJ2-7): DAGVTQSPTHLIKTRGQQVTLRCSPISGHKSVSWYQQVLGQGPQFIFQYYEKEERGRGNFPDRFSARQFPNYSSELNVNALLLGDSALYLCASSLESGPPLEQYFGPGTRLTVT.

The chain is built from TRBV11-2 and TRBJ1-5; TRBD1 is a possible D gene (5 bases). Germline-derived CDR1 and CDR2 are SGHAT and FQNNGV. Deletions cut 3 bases from V and 3 bases from J, with 12 bases between. The CDR3 loop spans 15 amino acids. The chain's CDR3 is CASSFGTDDNQPQHF. In DNA form, the CDR3 reads TGTGCCAGCAGCTTCGGGACGGATGACAATCAGCCCCAGCATTTT.

The chain uses TRBV7-9 and TRBJ2-7; maybe TRBD2 (7 bases). CDR3 length: 15 residues. CDR1 SEHNR and CDR2 FQNEAQ come from the germline V gene (reference sequence). Between the trimmed V and J ends, which lost 3 bases and 2 bases, there was a span of 14 bases. The DNA for the CDR3 is TGTGCCAGCAGCTTCCCTAGGGGGGGAACCTACGAGCAGTACTTC. This encodes CASSFPRGGTYEQYF.

Of note for this clone: Within the sample, other DNA sequences also encode this same CDR3. V gene TRBV4-1 combines with J gene TRBJ2-4, with D unclear. V lost 3 bases to trimming and J lost 0 bases, with 12 bases between them. CDR1 is MGHRA, CDR2 YSYEKL, per germline. The CDR3 covers 16 residues. The CDR3 DNA sequence: TGCGCCAGCAGCCAGGAAGGGTACCTAGCCAAAAACATTCAGTACTTC. Its translation: CASSQEGYLAKNIQYF.

This sequence joins TRBV5-6 and TRBJ2-7, with D possibly being TRBD1 (6 bases). The CDR3 sequence is 12 residues long. Trimming removed 1 base from V and 6 bases from J, with 8 bases in between. Germline CDR1 is SGHDT and CDR2 is YYEEEE. The CDR3 sequence is CASSLRGSEQYF. The CDR3 DNA follows: TGTGCCAGCAGCTTGAGGGGGAGCGAGCAGTACTTC. The full variable domain, in which reference TRBV5-6 and TRBJ2-7 provide the parts outside the CDR3, is DAGVTQSPTHLIKTRGQQVTLRCSPKSGHDTVSWYQQALGQGPQFIFQYYEEEERQRGNFPDRFSGHQFPNYSSELNVNALLLGDSALYLCASSLRGSEQYFGPGTRLTVT.

This chain joins TRBV11-3 and TRBJ2-1; D gene uncertain. The CDR3 totals 13 residues. V was clipped by 2 bases and J by 9 bases, with 11 bases between them. Germline assignment: CDR1 SGHNT and CDR2 YENEEA. Here the CDR3 reads CASSLSSLGEQFF. In nucleotides, the CDR3 is TGTGCCAGCAGCTTAAGTAGCCTTGGTGAGCAGTTCTTC.

This clone was detected only a few times. The J gene is TRBJ2-7, the V gene TRBV11-2; D not certain. Between the trimmed V and J ends, which lost 1 base and 2 bases, there was a span of 6 bases. This CDR3 is 13 amino acids long. Per germline, CDR1 SGHAT and CDR2 FQNNGV. This chain's CDR3 is CASSLATTYEQYF. DNA for the CDR3: TGTGCCAGCAGCTTAGCAACGACCTACGAGCAGTACTTC.

The chain uses TRBV28 and TRBJ2-1, with D possibly being TRBD2 (6 bases). Germline V CDR1 and CDR2: MDHEN, SYDVKM. Trimming took 3 bases from V and 3 from J, leaving 12 bases between them. CDR3 length: 15 amino acids. The CDR3 loop reads CASSFGMRGYNEQFF. The CDR3 nucleotides read TGTGCCAGCAGTTTCGGGATGCGGGGCTACAATGAGCAGTTCTTC.

The V and J genes are TRBV6-6 and TRBJ2-7; maybe TRBD1 (6 bases). This CDR3 is 15 amino acids long. Germline V gene data show CDR1 as MNHNY and CDR2 as SVGAGI (reference sequence). The V end was cut by 5 bases, the J end by 4 bases, with 18 bases between. The CDR3 reads CASSDLRLGAYEQYF. In DNA, the CDR3 is TGTGCCAGCAGTGATTTGCGGCTGGGGGCGTACGAGCAGTACTTC.

This chain links TRBV5-6 with TRBJ2-7; tentatively, D is TRBD1 (6 bases). Trimming removed 4 bases at V and 2 bases at J, with 10 bases between. The CDR3 loop spans 13 amino acids. Per germline, CDR1 SGHDT and CDR2 YYEEEE. DNA for the CDR3: TGTGCCAGCAGCGCAGGGACAACCTACGAGCAGTACTTC. This sequence encodes CASSAGTTYEQYF. Full variable domain (remainder filled in from reference TRBV5-6 and TRBJ2-7): DAGVTQSPTHLIKTRGQQVTLRCSPKSGHDTVSWYQQALGQGPQFIFQYYEEEERQRGNFPDRFSGHQFPNYSSELNVNALLLGDSALYLCASSAGTTYEQYFGPGTRLTVT.

The rearrangement uses TRBV19 and TRBJ1-5; 10 bases map to TRBD1. The germline CDR1 and CDR2 sequences are LNHDA and SQIVND (reference sequence). The CDR3 totals 16 residues. V was pared by 3 bases and J by 2 bases, with 4 bases of the junction left unmatched. The CDR3, as DNA: TGTGCCAGTAGTATTGGGGGGACAGGGGGCAATCAGCCCCAGCATTTT. Translating it yields CASSIGGTGGNQPQHF.

This clone was seen just once. The V and J genes are TRBV9 and TRBJ2-2; 11 bases match TRBD2. After removal of 3 bases from V and 4 bases from J, the junction contained 5 bases not matched to a gene. This CDR3 contains 16 residues. Germline assignment: CDR1 SGDLS and CDR2 YYNGEE. This CDR3 reads CASSGASGRSTGELFF. For the CDR3, the DNA is TGTGCCAGCAGCGGGGCTAGCGGGAGGAGCACCGGGGAGCTGTTTTTT.

The chain uses TRBV28 and TRBJ2-1, with a weak D call TRBD1 (6 bases). Between the trimmed V and J ends, which lost 3 bases and 7 bases, there was a span of 16 bases. This CDR3 has 15 residues. The germline V gene encodes CDR1 MDHEN and CDR2 SYDVKM. The CDR3 spells CASSFNEGGFNEQFF. CDR3 in DNA: TGTGCCAGCAGTTTTAACGAAGGGGGATTTAATGAGCAGTTCTTC.

This clone was detected only a few times. The chain carries TRBV7-3 and TRBJ1-1; D is undetermined. The CDR3 covers 13 residues. Trimming pared 5 bases from V and 5 bases from J, leaving 12 bases between. In germline, CDR1 is SGHTA, CDR2 FQGTGA. CDR3 amino acids: CASSLGMGTEAFF. The CDR3 region has the DNA TGTGCCAGCAGCCTGGGGATGGGGACTGAAGCTTTCTTT.

The chain uses TRBV5-1 and TRBJ2-2, with 8 bases lining up with TRBD1. Trimming cost V 4 bases and J 4 bases; bases outside gene matches: 9. The CDR3 consists of 16 residues. Germline values: CDR1 SGHRS, CDR2 YFSETQ. In DNA form, the CDR3 reads TGCGCCAGCAGCCGGTCAGGGGGCGAGGGCACCGGGGAGCTGTTTTTT. It codes for CASSRSGGEGTGELFF.

The chain uses TRBV28 and TRBJ2-1, with 11 bases that match TRBD2. The germline V gene encodes CDR1 MDHEN and CDR2 SYDVKM. CDR3 size: 16 residues. V gave up 3 bases and J gave up 5 bases; unmatched junction bases: 6. CDR3 bases: TGTGCCAGCAGTTTTACTAGCGGGAGTCGCAACAATGAGCAGTTCTTC. Amino acid sequence: CASSFTSGSRNNEQFF.

The J gene is TRBJ2-2, the V gene TRBV27; TRBD2 might be the D (7 bases). Trimming left V 4 bases short and J 6 bases short, with 9 bases between. The CDR3 is made up of 13 amino acids. The germline V gene has CDR1 MNHEY and CDR2 SMNVEV (reference sequence). Here the CDR3 reads CASSWGGAGELFF. CDR3 coding DNA: TGTGCCAGCAGTTGGGGGGGCGCCGGGGAGCTGTTTTTT.

V gene TRBV19 combines with J gene TRBJ2-2; D is uncertain. Trimming pared 4 bases from V and 5 bases from J, leaving 8 bases between. CDR1 and CDR2 from the germline V gene are LNHDA and SQIVND (reference sequence). CDR3 length: 13 residues. This chain's CDR3 is CASSTSTTGELFF. CDR3 DNA sequence: TGTGCCAGTAGTACCTCGACAACCGGGGAGCTGTTTTTT.

This rearrangement joins TRBV19 to TRBJ2-1, with D possibly being TRBD1 (6 bases). Between the trimmed V and J ends, which lost 3 bases and 1 base, there was a span of 13 bases. The CDR3 runs to 16 residues. CDR1 is LNHDA, CDR2 SQIVND, per germline (reference sequence). The CDR3 loop reads CASSMIGGSSYNEQFF. The CDR3 region has the DNA TGTGCCAGTAGTATGATAGGGGGTTCATCCTACAATGAGCAGTTCTTC.

The chain couples TRBV6-1 to TRBJ1-5; D perhaps matches TRBD1 (5 bases). Trimming pared 4 bases from V and 0 bases from J, leaving 16 bases between. There are 17 residues in the CDR3. Germline V lookup: CDR1 MNHNS, CDR2 SASEGT. The CDR3 region is CASSGPPTEYSNQPQHF. The CDR3 coding sequence is TGTGCCAGCAGTGGACCCCCGACAGAATATAGCAATCAGCCCCAGCATTTT.

This clone was recorded a few times. The V call is TRBV4-1, the J call TRBJ1-2; D unclear. Germline V gives CDR1 MGHRA, CDR2 YSYEKL. This CDR3 comprises 14 residues. V was trimmed by 1 base and J by 2 bases, leaving 8 bases between them. As DNA, the CDR3 is TGCGCCAGCAGCCAAGGACTCCCAAACTATGGCTACACCTTC. Translation gives CASSQGLPNYGYTF.

The chain carries TRBV6-1 and TRBJ1-1, with D unclear. The CDR3 loop spans 13 amino acids. Looked up from germline, CDR1 is MNHNS and CDR2 is SASEGT. V was clipped by 2 bases and J by 2 bases, with 6 bases between them. CDR3 coding DNA: TGTGCCAGCAGTGAATGGGTTAACACTGAAGCTTTCTTT. Translated: CASSEWVNTEAFF.